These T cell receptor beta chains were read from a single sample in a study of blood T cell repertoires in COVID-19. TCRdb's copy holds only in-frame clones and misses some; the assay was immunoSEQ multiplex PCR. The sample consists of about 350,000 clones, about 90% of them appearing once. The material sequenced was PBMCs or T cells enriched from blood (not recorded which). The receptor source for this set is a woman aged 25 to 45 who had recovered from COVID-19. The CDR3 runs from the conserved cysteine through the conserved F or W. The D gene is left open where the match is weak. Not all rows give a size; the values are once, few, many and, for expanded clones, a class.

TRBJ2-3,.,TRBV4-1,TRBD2,TGCGCCAGCAGCCAAGCGTTGGCTAGCGGGGTAAATACGCAGTATTTT,CASSQALASGVNTQYF
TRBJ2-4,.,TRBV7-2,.,TGTGCCAGCAGCTTAGTCTGGCTTAGCGCCAAAAACATTCAGTACTTC,CASSLVWLSAKNIQYF
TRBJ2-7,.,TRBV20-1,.,TGCAGTGCTACTGACAGGTCGGTCTACGAGCAGTACTTC,CSATDRSVYEQYF
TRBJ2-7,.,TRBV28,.,TGTGCCAGCAGTCCTGCGGGCTATTCCTACGAGCAGTACTTC,CASSPAGYSYEQYF
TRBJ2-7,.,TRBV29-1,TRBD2,TGCAGCGTACTAGCGGGAGGGCTTGAGCAGTACTTC,CSVLAGGLEQYF
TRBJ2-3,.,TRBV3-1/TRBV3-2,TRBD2,TGTGCCAGCAGCCATACTAGCGGGGGAGGCACAGATACGCAGTATTTT,CASSHTSGGGTDTQYF
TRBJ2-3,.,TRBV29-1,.,TGCAGCGTTAAGGCACAGTTGGCTTCAGATACGCAGTATTTT,CSVKAQLASDTQYF
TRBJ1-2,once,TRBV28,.,TGTGCCAGCAGTTTATTCTCAGTTAACTATGGCTACACCTTC,CASSLFSVNYGYTF
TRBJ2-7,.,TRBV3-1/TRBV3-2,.,TGTGCCAGCAGCCAAGGACAGCACTCCTACGAGCAGTACTTC,CASSQGQHSYEQYF
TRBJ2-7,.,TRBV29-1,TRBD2,TGCAGCGTTGAAGATGGACTAGCGGGGGCCTACGAGCAGTACTTC,CSVEDGLAGAYEQYF
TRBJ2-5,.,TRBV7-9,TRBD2,TGTGCCAGCAGCTTAATCCTAGCGGGAAGCCAGACCCAGTACTTC,CASSLILAGSQTQYF
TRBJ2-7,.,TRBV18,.,TGTGCCAGCTCACCACCGAGCGGCTCCTACGAGCAGTACTTC,CASSPPSGSYEQYF
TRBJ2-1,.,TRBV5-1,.,TGCGCCAGCAGCCCGACAGTCTCCTACAATGAGCAGTTCTTC,CASSPTVSYNEQFF
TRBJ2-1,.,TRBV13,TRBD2,TGTGCCAGCAGCCCCCGGGCTAGCGGGAGGGCCAATGAGCAGTTCTTC,CASSPRASGRANEQFF
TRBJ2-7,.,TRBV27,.,TGTGCCAGCAGCCACAGCGGGGAGCAGTACTTC,CASSHSGEQYF
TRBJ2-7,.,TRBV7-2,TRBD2,TGTGCCAGCAGCTTAGTAGGCGGGAGGGAATACGAGCAGTACTTC,CASSLVGGREYEQYF
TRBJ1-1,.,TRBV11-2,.,TGTGCCAGCAGCTTAGACGATTTACCTATGAACACTGAAGCTTTCTTT,CASSLDDLPMNTEAFF
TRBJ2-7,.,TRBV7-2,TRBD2,TGTGCCAGCAGCTTACACCGACTAGCGGGAGGGAGCTCCTACGAGCAGTACTTC,CASSLHRLAGGSSYEQYF
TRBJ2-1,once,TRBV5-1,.,TGCGCCAGCAGCCCACCCAGCGGCCCCTACAATGAGCAGTTCTTC,CASSPPSGPYNEQFF
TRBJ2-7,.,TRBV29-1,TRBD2,TGCAGCGTTGTCCCCAGCGGGAGGGCGAACGAGCAGTACTTC,CSVVPSGRANEQYF
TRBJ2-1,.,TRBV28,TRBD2,TGTGCCAGCAGTTTATCAACTAGCGGGACAGAGCAGTTCTTC,CASSLSTSGTEQFF
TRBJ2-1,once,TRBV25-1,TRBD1,TGTGCCAGCAGTGAGGACAGGGGAGTATGGTCCTACAATGAGCAGTTCTTC,CASSEDRGVWSYNEQFF
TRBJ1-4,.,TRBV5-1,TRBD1,TGCGCCAGCAGCACACAGACAGGGATGGGGGGAACTAATGAAAAACTGTTTTTT,CASSTQTGMGGTNEKLFF
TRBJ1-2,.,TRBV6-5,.,TGTGCCAGCACTTACGGGCGGGGGAGCTATGGCTACACCTTC,CASTYGRGSYGYTF
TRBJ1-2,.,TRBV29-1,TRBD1,TGCAGCGTTGAAGATGTAAGGACAGGGAGGGGCTACACCTTC,CSVEDVRTGRGYTF
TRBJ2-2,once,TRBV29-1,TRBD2,TGCAGCGTTGAAGGGTGGGGCGGGAGTGGCACCGGGGAGCTGTTTTTT,CSVEGWGGSGTGELFF
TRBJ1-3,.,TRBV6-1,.,TGTGCCAGCAGTGAACCGGGGCAGGGGTCTGGAAACACCATATATTTT,CASSEPGQGSGNTIYF
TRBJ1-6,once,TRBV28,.,TGTGCCAGCAGTCCCGGGTCCAGCAGCTCACCCCTCCACTTT,CASSPGSSSSPLHF
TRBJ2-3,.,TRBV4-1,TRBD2,TGCGCCAGCAGCCATTCTCCTAGCGGGGGGGCCCTTGATACGCAGTATTTT,CASSHSPSGGALDTQYF
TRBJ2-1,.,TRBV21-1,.,TGTGCCAGCAGCCTGCCGTGTTCTAGCGGGGGCTACAATGAGCAGTTCTTC,CASSLPCSSGGYNEQFF
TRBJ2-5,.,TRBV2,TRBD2,TGTGCCAGCAGGGCCGGGGGGGGACTAGAAGAGACCCAGTACTTC,CASRAGGGLEETQYF